These 7 T cell receptor beta chains were all obtained from the same sample, sequenced in a study of blood T cell repertoires in COVID-19. Only in-frame clones appear in the TCRdb table, and some are missing; sequencing was by immunoSEQ multiplex PCR. The repertoire holds around 240,000 clones, with more than 75% as singletons. The material sequenced was peripheral blood. The receptors here all came from a man aged 35 to 55 with acute or convalescent COVID-19.

This clone has only a few counts. The chain links TRBV28 to TRBJ1-2, with D tentatively TRBD1 (6 bases). V lost 5 bases, J lost 0 bases, and 13 bases lay in between. The CDR3 is 15 amino acids. Germline assignment: CDR1 MDHEN and CDR2 SYDVKM. The CDR3 protein is CASSLGTPANYGYTF. The CDR3 DNA reads as TGTGCCAGCAGTCTAGGGACACCAGCTAACTATGGCTACACCTTC.

Of note for this clone: At the DNA level, this CDR3 is encoded by other sequences in the same sample as well. The J gene is TRBJ1-2, the V gene TRBV5-1; unclear D gene. The CDR3 runs 15 residues. V lost 4 bases to trimming and J lost 0 bases, with 13 bases between them. Germline V gene sequence: CDR1 SGHRS, CDR2 YFSETQ. CDR3 bases: TGCGCCAGCAGCCCGGGATCAGAAGCTAACTATGGCTACACCTTC. It specifies CASSPGSEANYGYTF.

The rearrangement links TRBV9 to TRBJ2-2, with TRBD2 matching 8 bases. The germline V gene has CDR1 SGDLS and CDR2 YYNGEE. The V gene end was trimmed by 5 bases and the J gene end by 4 bases; junction bases not matched to a gene: 4. There are 14 residues in the CDR3. The CDR3 nucleotides read TGTGCCAGCAGACGGGGGGGTGGCACCGGGGAGCTGTTTTTT. Amino acids: CASRRGGGTGELFF.

V and J are TRBV6-5 and TRBJ1-1; TRBD1 agrees at 9 bases. The V and J ends lost 5 bases and 3 bases, in that order; junction bases with no gene match: 7. CDR3 length equals 15 residues. Germline assignment: CDR1 MNHEY and CDR2 SVGAGI. CDR3 protein: CASSQTGTGYTEAFF. The DNA for the CDR3 is TGTGCCAGCAGTCAAACCGGGACAGGGTACACTGAAGCTTTCTTT.

V usage is TRBV7-8 and J usage is TRBJ1-1; tentative D call: TRBD1 (6 bases). Germline values: CDR1 SGHVS, CDR2 FQNEAQ. The ends were cut back, 7 bases at V and 3 bases at J, with 15 bases in the middle. The CDR3 sequence is 14 residues long. CDR3 bases: TGTGCCAGCATCCAAGGGGGGGCCTACACTGAAGCTTTCTTT. As protein: CASIQGGAYTEAFF.

This chain connects TRBV29-1 to TRBJ2-1; D might be TRBD2 (6 bases). V lost 7 bases and J lost 9, with 19 bases in between. This CDR3 has 13 amino acids. Germline CDR1 SQVTM, CDR2 ANQGSEA. CDR3 amino acids: CSGRRLEQGEQFF. CDR3 coding DNA: TGCAGCGGACGACGACTAGAGCAAGGTGAGCAGTTCTTC.

The chain links TRBV4-2 to TRBJ1-6, with D tentatively TRBD1 (6 bases). This CDR3 contains 13 residues. Trimming pared 5 bases from V and 8 bases from J, leaving 10 bases between. Germline V gene sequence: CDR1 LGHNA, CDR2 YNFKEQ. The CDR3 nucleotides are TGTGCCAGCAGCTTGGACAGATATTCACCCCTCCACTTT. Translated: CASSLDRYSPLHF.